The subject of this entry is one T cell receptor (beta chain). Per the germline V gene, CDR1 is MGHRA and CDR2 is YSYEKL. The CDR3 consists of 17 residues. V lost 1 base, J lost 3 bases, and 18 bases lay in between. Sequencing was performed with immunoSEQ multiplex PCR; in TCRdb, only in-frame clones are kept and a portion is missing. This sample yields approximately 120,000 clones, of which approximately 90% are seen a single time; 19% belongs to the top ten. This record belongs to a study of blood T cell repertoires in COVID-19. The sample taken for sequencing was peripheral blood. This chain joins TRBV4-1 and TRBJ1-1; TRBD1 might be the D (5 bases). The TCR originated in a human donor with acute or convalescent COVID-19. The donor label of this sample is uncertain. CDR3 protein: CASSQVLPGLVDTEAFF. CDR3 DNA: TGCGCCAGCAGCCAAGTCCTTCCAGGGCTGGTGGACACTGAAGCTTTCTTT.